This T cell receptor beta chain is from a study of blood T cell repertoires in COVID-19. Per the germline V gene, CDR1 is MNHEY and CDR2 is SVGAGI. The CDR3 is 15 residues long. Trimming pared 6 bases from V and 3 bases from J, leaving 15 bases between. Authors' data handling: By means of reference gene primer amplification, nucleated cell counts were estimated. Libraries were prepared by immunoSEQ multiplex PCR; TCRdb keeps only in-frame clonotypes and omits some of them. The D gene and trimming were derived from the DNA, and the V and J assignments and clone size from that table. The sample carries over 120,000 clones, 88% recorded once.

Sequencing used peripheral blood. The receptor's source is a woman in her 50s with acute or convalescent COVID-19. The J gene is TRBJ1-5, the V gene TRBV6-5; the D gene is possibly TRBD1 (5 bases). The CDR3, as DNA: TGTGCCAGCAGCCCCGGCAGGGTGGCCAATCAGCCCCAGCATTTT. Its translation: CASSPGRVANQPQHF.